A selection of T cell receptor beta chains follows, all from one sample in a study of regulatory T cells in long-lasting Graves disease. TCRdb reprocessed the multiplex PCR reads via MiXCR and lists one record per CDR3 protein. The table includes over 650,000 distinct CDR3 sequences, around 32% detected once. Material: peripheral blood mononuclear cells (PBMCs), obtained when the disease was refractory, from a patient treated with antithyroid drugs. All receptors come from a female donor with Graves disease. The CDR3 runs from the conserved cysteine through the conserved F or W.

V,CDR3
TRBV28,CASSLSRGRLGTEAFF
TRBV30,CAWNSIGGGLWSYTF
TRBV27,CASSLRTGHYEQYF
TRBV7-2,CASSPEGLASYTF
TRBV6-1,CASSEDWAMRTEAFF
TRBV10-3,CAISRTSGRTYYEQYF
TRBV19,CAISGGLGYTF
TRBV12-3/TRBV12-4,CVSSRSGLSSNQPQHF
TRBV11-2,CASSGPTGEPWSWLYTGELVF
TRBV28,CASRLSSNYGYTF
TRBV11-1,CGSSYLAGGTSYEQYF
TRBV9,CASSVGRGPNTEAFF
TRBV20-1,CSATVGSRETQYF
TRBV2,CASISDRLYGYTF
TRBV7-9,CASSSRLAGGSYEQYF
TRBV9,CASSPRDFYEQYF
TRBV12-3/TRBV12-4,CASSSPGTVSQPQHF
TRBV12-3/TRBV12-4,CASSRQGALGQPQRF
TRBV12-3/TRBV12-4,CASSLIIRGAPPNYGYTF
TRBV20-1,CSARDPERVREQYF
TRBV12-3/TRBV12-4,CASSFRDVENQPQHF
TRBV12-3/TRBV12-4,CASSLADSSNQPQHF
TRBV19,CASSIVLAGGNNEQFF
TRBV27,CASSGGTGGSEAFF
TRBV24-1,CATSDIAEETQYF
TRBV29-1,CSVESPRGRYQPQHF
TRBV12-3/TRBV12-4,CASSLPSGRDEQYF
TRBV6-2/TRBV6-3,CASSVKASGELFF
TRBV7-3,CASSLRRGTSGYTDTQYF
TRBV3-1,CASSPRGLSEKLFF
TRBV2,CASRRGLADQETQYF
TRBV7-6,CASSSPWGLAGGRPGELFF
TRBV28,CASNRNNEQFF
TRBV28,CASSLLQGAGETQYF
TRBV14,CASSPGQGERNAEAFF
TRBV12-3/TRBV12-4,CASRPPPIPPGETQYF
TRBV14,CASSQDGASGSVYNEQFF
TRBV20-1,CSASEALGGHGKPQHF
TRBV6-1,CASRPRAPSSYEQYF
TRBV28,CASSNTGLGDTIYF
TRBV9,CASSFDSGYGYTF
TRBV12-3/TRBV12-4,CASSLRGSPLHF
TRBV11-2,CASSLDEGRTPEQYF
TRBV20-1,CSARDVTRDIGNEKLFF
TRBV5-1,CASSWTGGTGELFF
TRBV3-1,CASSQTGQGRGELFF
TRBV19,CASSIIGGEGQPQHF
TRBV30,CAWSVRWGNYGYTF
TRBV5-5,CASSLAFAEAFF
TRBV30,CAWQGQRGFNIEAFF
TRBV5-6,CASSSGGEVETQYF
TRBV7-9,CASSLREGAYGYTF
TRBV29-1,CSVVETQETQYF
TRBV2,CASSEQGPSYEQYF
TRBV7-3,CASRPGTGGNQPQHF
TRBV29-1,CSVDVHGGGLGNTIYF
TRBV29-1,CSVGKGADYGYTF
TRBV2,CASSERRPMGMNTEAFF